These 17 T cell receptor beta chains originate from one sample sequenced in a study of T-cell memory formation after mild COVID-19. TCRdb processed the 5' RACE reads anew with MiXCR; each CDR3 protein has one entry. The sample contains under 300,000 distinct CDR3 sequences, 16% of which appear only once. The sequenced material came from PBMCs or a T cell subset sorted from them (not recorded which). These receptors were taken from a man younger than 35 who had mild COVID-19 (a few samples of this study predate the infection). Cell type and time point are not known.

This clonotype was picked up a small number of times. V is TRBV19 and J is TRBJ1-5; D is ambiguous. CDR3 length: 12 residues. The germline V gene encodes CDR1 LNHDA and CDR2 SQIVND (reference sequence). V was trimmed by 5 bases and J by 2 bases, leaving 4 bases between them. This CDR3 is CASSLRNQPQHF. CDR3 nucleotides: TGTGCCAGTAGTCTTCGCAATCAGCCCCAGCATTTT. The full variable domain, in which reference TRBV19 and TRBJ1-5 provide the parts outside the CDR3, is DGGITQSPKYLFRKEGQNVTLSCEQNLNHDAMYWYRQDPGQGLRLIYYSQIVNDFQKGDIAEGYSVSREKKESFPLTVTSAQKNPTAFYLCASSLRNQPQHFGDGTRLSIL.

This clonotype was recorded a few times. This sequence joins TRBV5-1 and TRBJ1-1; 11 bases are shared with TRBD1. The CDR3 runs 16 residues. Germline V CDR1 and CDR2: SGHRS, YFSETQ. V was clipped by 4 bases and J by 2 bases; unmatched bases: 7. CDR3 loop: CASSLLGQGVNTEAFF. The CDR3, as DNA: TGCGCCAGCAGCCTCCTGGGACAGGGGGTTAACACTGAAGCTTTCTTT.

This clonotype was seen ten or more times. V usage is TRBV6-2 or TRBV6-3 and J usage is TRBJ1-5; TRBD1 might be the D (6 bases). Trimming took off 4 bases at V and 7 bases at J, with 14 bases between the two ends. The germline CDR1 and CDR2 sequences are MNHEY and SVGEGT. The CDR3 extends over 14 amino acids. In nucleotides, the CDR3 is TGTGCCAGCAGTTCGCAGGGGAACCAGCAGCCCCAGCATTTT. Amino acids: CASSSQGNQQPQHF.

The chain links TRBV7-9 to TRBJ1-4; D gene unclear. The V gene lost 5 bases and the J gene lost 0 bases, with 7 bases spanning the gap. The CDR3 totals 14 residues. The germline V gene encodes CDR1 SEHNR and CDR2 FQNEAQ (reference sequence). As DNA, the CDR3 is TGTGCCAGCAGCCGGGATGCAACTAATGAAAAACTGTTTTTT. Its translation: CASSRDATNEKLFF.

The chain combines TRBV6-2 or TRBV6-3 with TRBJ2-3; 10 nucleotides align to TRBD2. The length of the CDR3 is 15 residues. Trimming cost V 6 bases and J 4 bases; bases outside gene matches: 7. Germline-derived CDR1 and CDR2 are MNHEY and SVGEGT. The CDR3 region has the DNA TGTGCCAGCAGGGCACAGCGGGGGGGAGCAGATACGCAGTATTTT. Translated, it gives CASRAQRGGADTQYF.

The V call is TRBV7-9, the J call TRBJ1-2; 10 bases are shared with TRBD1. The J segment lost 6 bases and the V segment lost 5 bases, leaving 3 bases of the junction unmatched. This CDR3 is 13 amino acids long. Germline CDR1 SEHNR, CDR2 FQNEAQ (reference sequence). The CDR3 reads CASSIGTGDGYTF. The CDR3 region has the DNA TGTGCCAGCAGCATTGGGACAGGGGATGGCTACACCTTC.

The chain combines TRBV12-3 or TRBV12-4 with TRBJ1-6; 8 nucleotides match TRBD1. This CDR3 spans 13 amino acids. Trimming removed 8 bases from V and 10 bases from J; junction bases left unmatched: 7. The CDR3 sequence is CASGHRGGSPLHF. The CDR3 nucleotides are TGTGCCAGCGGCCACAGGGGGGGATCACCCCTCCACTTT.

This chain links TRBV5-1 with TRBJ1-1; TRBD1 aligns across 7 bases. This CDR3 comprises 14 residues. Germline assignment: CDR1 SGHRS and CDR2 YFSETQ. The ends lost 4 bases at V and 1 base at J; junction bases unmatched: 4. The CDR3 loop reads CASSKNRGNTEAFF. CDR3 DNA: TGCGCCAGCAGCAAAAACAGGGGGAACACTGAAGCTTTCTTT.

The chain links TRBV27 to TRBJ1-3, with D unresolved. Per the germline V gene, CDR1 is MNHEY and CDR2 is SMNVEV (reference sequence). V dropped 5 bases and J dropped 0 bases, with 8 bases sitting between them. The length of the CDR3 is 14 residues. The DNA for the CDR3 is TGTGCCAGCAGTGTGACATACTCTGGAAACACCATATATTTT. The encoded protein is CASSVTYSGNTIYF.

A few counts support this clonotype. The rearrangement joins TRBV5-4 to TRBJ2-7, with 7 bases identical to TRBD2. Germline-derived CDR1 and CDR2 are SGHNT and YYREEE (reference sequence). Trimming took 3 bases from V and 0 from J; bases not matched to a gene: 3. CDR3 length equals 14 residues. The CDR3 sequence: CASSSSGGSYEQYF. Written as DNA, the CDR3 is TGTGCCAGCAGCTCTAGCGGTGGCTCCTACGAGCAGTACTTC.

The chain combines TRBV24-1 with TRBJ2-3; either TRBD1 or TRBD2 may supply D (5 bases each). Germline assignment: CDR1 KGHDR and CDR2 SFDVKD. The CDR3 contains 14 residues. Between the trimmed V and J ends, which lost 5 bases and 3 bases, there was a span of 11 bases. CDR3 DNA: TGTGCCACCAGTGTGGGTTGGGGGACAGATACGCAGTATTTT. This sequence encodes CATSVGWGTDTQYF.

V and J are TRBV7-9 and TRBJ2-4, with D possibly TRBD1 on 6 matching bases. The CDR3 covers 16 residues. The ends were cut back, 1 base at V and 4 bases at J, with 14 bases in the middle. Germline loops: CDR1 SEHNR, CDR2 FQNEAQ (reference sequence). CDR3 bases: TGTGCCAGCAGCTTAGATCCCAGGACAGAGAAAAACATTCAGTACTTC. This codes for CASSLDPRTEKNIQYF.

The chain is built from TRBV6-2 or TRBV6-3 and TRBJ2-7; D not resolved. V was cut by 4 bases and J by 4 bases, with 17 bases left in between. The CDR3 is made up of 15 amino acids. Germline V lookup: CDR1 MNHEY, CDR2 SVGEGT. This chain's CDR3 is CASSSLVFRPYEQYV. CDR3 nucleotides: TGTGCCAGCAGTTCCCTTGTGTTCAGGCCATACGAGCAGTACGTC.

The chain has TRBV28 and TRBJ2-2; D gene unclear. Germline V lookup: CDR1 MDHEN, CDR2 SYDVKM. The CDR3 consists of 12 residues. V lost 8 bases and J lost 6, with 10 bases in between. The CDR3 bases are TGTGCCAGCGTGGGGTTGCCCGGGGAGCTGTTTTTT. Its protein is CASVGLPGELFF.

The table lists this clonotype with many counts. The rearrangement uses TRBV4-1 and TRBJ2-2, with a possible D match to TRBD2 (6 bases). This CDR3 contains 15 residues. With 1 base removed from V and 4 bases from J, the gap between germline ends came to 10 bases. From germline, CDR1 is MGHRA and CDR2 YSYEKL. The CDR3 nucleotides read TGCGCCAGCAGCCAAGGGAGGGTCGGCACCGGGGAGCTGTTTTTT. Its protein product is CASSQGRVGTGELFF.

This clonotype has just a few counts. The genes are TRBV5-1 and TRBJ2-3, with D perhaps TRBD1 (6 bases). With 3 bases removed from V and 4 bases from J, the gap between germline ends came to 12 bases. Germline CDR1 reads SGHRS; CDR2 reads YFSETQ. The CDR3 runs to 14 residues. CDR3 DNA: TGCGCCAGCAGCTGGCAGGGGCTCGCAGATACGCAGTATTTT. It translates to CASSWQGLADTQYF.

This clonotype has a handful of counts. The chain joins TRBV18 to TRBJ2-1, with 10 bases that match TRBD1. This CDR3 is 14 amino acids long. Per germline, CDR1 KGHSH and CDR2 LQKENI. V lost 7 bases, J lost 4 bases, and 4 bases stayed unmatched. CDR3 sequence (DNA): TGTGCCAGCTTACTGGACAGGGGGTACAATGAGCAGTTCTTC. This codes for CASLLDRGYNEQFF.